The clone carrying this TCR beta chain was recorded many times. From the 5' RACE reads, TCRdb called clonotypes with MiXCR, one entry per CDR3 protein. The profile shows under 450,000 distinct CDR3 sequences, around an eighth of them singletons. Trimming cost V 1 base and J 2 bases; bases outside gene matches: 5. This CDR3 spans 15 amino acids. The germline V gene has CDR1 SGHAT and CDR2 FQNNGV. The data originate from a study of T-cell memory formation after mild COVID-19. Study context: TCR clusters were largely donor specific.

This TCR derives from a man aged 18 to 30 who had mild COVID-19 (a few samples of this study predate the infection). Cell type and time point are not known. Sequencing used PBMCs or a T cell subset sorted from them (not recorded which). This chain connects TRBV11-2 to TRBJ2-7, with 7 nucleotides matching TRBD1. The CDR3 loop is CASSLGSGTAYEQYV. The DNA for the CDR3 is TGTGCCAGCAGCTTAGGCTCAGGGACAGCCTACGAGCAGTACGTC.